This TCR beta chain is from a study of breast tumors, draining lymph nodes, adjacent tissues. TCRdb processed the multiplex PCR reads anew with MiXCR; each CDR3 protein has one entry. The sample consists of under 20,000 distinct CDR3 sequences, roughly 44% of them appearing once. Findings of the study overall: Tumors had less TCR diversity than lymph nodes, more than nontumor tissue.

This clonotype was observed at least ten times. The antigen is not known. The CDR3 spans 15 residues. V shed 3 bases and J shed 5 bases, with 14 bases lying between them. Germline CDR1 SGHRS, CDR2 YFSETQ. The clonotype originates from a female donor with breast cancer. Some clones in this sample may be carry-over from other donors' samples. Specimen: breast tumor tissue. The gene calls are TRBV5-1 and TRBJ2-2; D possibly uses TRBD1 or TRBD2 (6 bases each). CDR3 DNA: TGCGCCAGCAGCTCAACCGGGGGCGCGACCGGGGAGCTGTTTTTT. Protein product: CASSSTGGATGELFF.